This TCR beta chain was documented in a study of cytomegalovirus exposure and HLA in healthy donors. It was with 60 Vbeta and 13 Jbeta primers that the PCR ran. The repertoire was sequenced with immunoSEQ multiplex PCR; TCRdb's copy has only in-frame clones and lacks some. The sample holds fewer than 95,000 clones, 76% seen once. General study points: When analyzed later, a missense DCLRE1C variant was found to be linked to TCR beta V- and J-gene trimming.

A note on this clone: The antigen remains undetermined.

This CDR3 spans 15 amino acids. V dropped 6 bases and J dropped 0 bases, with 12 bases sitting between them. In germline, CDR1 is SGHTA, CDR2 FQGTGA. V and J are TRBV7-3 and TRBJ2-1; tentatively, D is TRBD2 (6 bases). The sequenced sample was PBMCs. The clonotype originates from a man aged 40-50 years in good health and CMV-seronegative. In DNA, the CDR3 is TGTGCCAGCAGAAGGGACTCGAGCTCCTACAATGAGCAGTTCTTC. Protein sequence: CASRRDSSSYNEQFF.